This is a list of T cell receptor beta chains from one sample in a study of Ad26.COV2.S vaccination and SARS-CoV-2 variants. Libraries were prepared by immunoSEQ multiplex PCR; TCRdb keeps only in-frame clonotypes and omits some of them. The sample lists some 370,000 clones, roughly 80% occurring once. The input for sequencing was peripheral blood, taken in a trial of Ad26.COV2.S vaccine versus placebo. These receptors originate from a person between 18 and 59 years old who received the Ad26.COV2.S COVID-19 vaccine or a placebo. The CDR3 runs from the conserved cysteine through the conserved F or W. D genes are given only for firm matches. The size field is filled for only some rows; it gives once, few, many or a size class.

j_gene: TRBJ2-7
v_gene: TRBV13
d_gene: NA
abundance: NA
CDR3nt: TGTGCCAGCAGCTTAGGCAACAACGAGCAGTACTTC
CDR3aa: CASSLGNNEQYF

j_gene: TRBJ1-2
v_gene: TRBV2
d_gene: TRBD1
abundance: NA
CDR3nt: TGTGCCAGCAGCCCCTTTCGGACAGGGCGCGGCTACACCTTC
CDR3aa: CASSPFRTGRGYTF

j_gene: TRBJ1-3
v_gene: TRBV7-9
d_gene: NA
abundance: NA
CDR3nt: TGTGCCAGCAGCTCCAAACCGGGGTCTGGAAACACCATATATTTT
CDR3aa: CASSSKPGSGNTIYF

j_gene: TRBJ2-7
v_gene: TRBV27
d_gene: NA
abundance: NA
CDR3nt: TGTGCCAGCAGTTTAGGACAGAGCTACGAGCAGTACTTC
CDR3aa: CASSLGQSYEQYF

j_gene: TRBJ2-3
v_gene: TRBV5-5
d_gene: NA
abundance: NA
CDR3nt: TGTGCCAGCAGCAGGAGCGGGTTCGACACAGATACGCAGTATTTT
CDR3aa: CASSRSGFDTDTQYF

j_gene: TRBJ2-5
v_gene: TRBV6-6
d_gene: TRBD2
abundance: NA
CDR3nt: TGTGCCAGCATCGGGACTAGCTTGGGGGAGACCCAGTACTTC
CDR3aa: CASIGTSLGETQYF

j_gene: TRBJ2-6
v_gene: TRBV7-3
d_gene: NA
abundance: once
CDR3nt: TGTGCCAGCAGCTTACCTGGGGCCAACGTCCTGACTTTC
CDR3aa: CASSLPGANVLTF

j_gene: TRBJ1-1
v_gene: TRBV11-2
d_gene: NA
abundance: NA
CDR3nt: TGTGCCAGCAGCTTCGGCAGGGGGAACACTGAAGCTTTCTTT
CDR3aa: CASSFGRGNTEAFF

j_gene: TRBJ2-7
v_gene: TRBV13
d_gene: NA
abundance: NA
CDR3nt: TGTGCCAGCAGCTTAAGAGGAGCGGGCGGCACATACGAGCAGTACTTC
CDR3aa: CASSLRGAGGTYEQYF

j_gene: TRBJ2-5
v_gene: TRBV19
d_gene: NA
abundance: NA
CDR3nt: TGTGCCAGTAGTATAGGGGGGGCGGGAGCGTTAGAGACCCAGTACTTC
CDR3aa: CASSIGGAGALETQYF

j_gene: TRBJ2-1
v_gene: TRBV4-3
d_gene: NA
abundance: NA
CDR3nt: TGCGCCAGCAGCCGCACTGAAATCCATGGGGATGAGCAGTTCTTC
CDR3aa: CASSRTEIHGDEQFF

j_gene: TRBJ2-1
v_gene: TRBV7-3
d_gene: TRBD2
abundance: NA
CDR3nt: TGTGCCAGCAGCTTAGATTTCGGACTAGCGGGCAATGAGCAGTTCTTC
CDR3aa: CASSLDFGLAGNEQFF

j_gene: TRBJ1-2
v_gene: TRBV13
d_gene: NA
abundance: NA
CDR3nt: TGTGCCAGCAGCGAAAACTATGGCTACACCTTC
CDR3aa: CASSENYGYTF

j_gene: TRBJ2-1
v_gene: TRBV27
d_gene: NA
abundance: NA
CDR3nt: TGTGCCAGCAGTGTCTCCGCCTCCAATGAGCAGTTCTTC
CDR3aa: CASSVSASNEQFF

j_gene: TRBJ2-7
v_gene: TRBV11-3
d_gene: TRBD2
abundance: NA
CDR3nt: TGTGCCAGCAGCTTAGCCCGCGGGGGTGACGAGCAGTACTTC
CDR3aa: CASSLARGGDEQYF

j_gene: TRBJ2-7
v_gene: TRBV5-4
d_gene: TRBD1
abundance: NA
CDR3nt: TGTGCCAGCAGCCGGGACAGGTTAGGCGAGCAGTACTTC
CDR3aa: CASSRDRLGEQYF

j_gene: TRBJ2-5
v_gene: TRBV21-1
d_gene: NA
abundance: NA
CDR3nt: TGTGCCAGCAGCAAAGTTTCGAATAGGAGGCAAGAGACCCAGTACTTC
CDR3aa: CASSKVSNRRQETQYF

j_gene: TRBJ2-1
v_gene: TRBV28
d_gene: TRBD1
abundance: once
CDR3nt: TGTGCCAGCAGTCCCCCGGGACAGGTTGTTGAGCAGTTCTTC
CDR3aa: CASSPPGQVVEQFF

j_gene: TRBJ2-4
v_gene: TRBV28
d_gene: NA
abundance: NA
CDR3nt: TGTGCCAGCAGAGGGGGGGGGATGGTAGGAACCTTGAAAAACATTCAGTACTTC
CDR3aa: CASRGGGMVGTLKNIQYF

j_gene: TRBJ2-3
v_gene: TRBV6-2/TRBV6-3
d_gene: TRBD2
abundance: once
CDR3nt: TGTGCCAGCAGTTATGCGGGGGGGCCTACAGATACGCAGTATTTT
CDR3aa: CASSYAGGPTDTQYF

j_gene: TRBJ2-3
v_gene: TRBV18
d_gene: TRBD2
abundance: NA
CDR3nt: TGTGCCAGCTCACCCATAAGCGGGAGAACAGATACGCAGTATTTT
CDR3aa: CASSPISGRTDTQYF

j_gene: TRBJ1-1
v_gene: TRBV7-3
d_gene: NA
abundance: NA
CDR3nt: TGTGCCAGCAGCTGGGGACCGAGAAGCCCTGAAGCTTTCTTT
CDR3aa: CASSWGPRSPEAFF

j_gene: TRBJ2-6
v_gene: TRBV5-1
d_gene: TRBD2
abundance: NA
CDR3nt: TGCGCCAGCCGGGGACTAGCGGGAGCGAAAGGGGCCAACGTCCTGACTTTC
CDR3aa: CASRGLAGAKGANVLTF

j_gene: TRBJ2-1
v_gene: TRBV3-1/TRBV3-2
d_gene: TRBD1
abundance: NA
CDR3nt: TGTGCCAGCAGCCCACGCCGTGGACAGGGCTACAATGAGCAGTTCTTC
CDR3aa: CASSPRRGQGYNEQFF

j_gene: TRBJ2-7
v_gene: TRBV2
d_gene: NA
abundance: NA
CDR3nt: TGTGCCAGCAGTGAGTGGAGCGCTGGGTACGAGCAGTACTTC
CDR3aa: CASSEWSAGYEQYF

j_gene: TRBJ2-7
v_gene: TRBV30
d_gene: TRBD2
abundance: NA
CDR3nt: TGTGCCTGCCCCGAACCTCTCCGCGGGAGGATCTACGAGCAGTACTTC
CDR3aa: CACPEPLRGRIYEQYF

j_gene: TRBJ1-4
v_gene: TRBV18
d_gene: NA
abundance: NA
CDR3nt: TGTGCCAGCTCACAGGCAGGCTCCAATGAGCTGTTTTTT
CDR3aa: CASSQAGSNELFF

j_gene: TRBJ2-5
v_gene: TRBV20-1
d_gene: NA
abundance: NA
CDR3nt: TGCAGTGCCCCCTCGGGGACCCAGTACTTC
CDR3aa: CSAPSGTQYF

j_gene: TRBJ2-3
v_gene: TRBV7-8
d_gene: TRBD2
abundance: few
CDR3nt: TGTGCCAGCAGCTCGGTAGCGGGGGGGTTCACAGATACGCAGTATTTT
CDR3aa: CASSSVAGGFTDTQYF

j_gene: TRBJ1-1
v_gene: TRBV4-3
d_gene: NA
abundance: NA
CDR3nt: TGCGCCAGCAGCCCCCCTAGACTGGGGAAGGGAGTCACTGAAGCTTTCTTT
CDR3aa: CASSPPRLGKGVTEAFF

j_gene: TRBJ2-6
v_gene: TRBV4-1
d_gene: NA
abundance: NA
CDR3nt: TGCGCCAGCAGCCAAGACCAAAACAGGGCTGGGGCCAACGTCCTGACTTTC
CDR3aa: CASSQDQNRAGANVLTF

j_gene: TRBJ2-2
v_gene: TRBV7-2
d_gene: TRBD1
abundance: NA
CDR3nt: TGTGCCAGCAGCCAGACCCGGGACAGACTTACCGGGGAGCTGTTTTTT
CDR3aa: CASSQTRDRLTGELFF

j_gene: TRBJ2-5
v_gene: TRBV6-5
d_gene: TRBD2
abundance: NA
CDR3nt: TGTGCCAGCACCGCCGGGGAGGGGAACCGCAAGACCCAGTACTTC
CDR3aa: CASTAGEGNRKTQYF

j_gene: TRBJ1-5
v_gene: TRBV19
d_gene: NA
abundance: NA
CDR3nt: TGTGCCAGTACGGCGTTAGATCGGGATCAGCCCCAGCATTTT
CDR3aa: CASTALDRDQPQHF

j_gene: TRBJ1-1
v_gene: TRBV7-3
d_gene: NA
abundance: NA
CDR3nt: TGTGCCAGCAGCCCGGGACCTAACACTGAAGCTTTCTTT
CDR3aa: CASSPGPNTEAFF

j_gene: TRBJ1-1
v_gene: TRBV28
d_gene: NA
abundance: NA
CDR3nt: TGTGCCAGCAGTCTCCCCGGGACCAAACTCAGAGCTTTCTTT
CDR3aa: CASSLPGTKLRAFF

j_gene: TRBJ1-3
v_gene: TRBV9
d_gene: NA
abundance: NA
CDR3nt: TGTGCCAGCAGCGCGATGAGATTGGGAAACACCATATATTTT
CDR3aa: CASSAMRLGNTIYF

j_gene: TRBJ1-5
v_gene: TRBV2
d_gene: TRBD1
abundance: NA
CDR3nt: TGTGCCAGCAGTGAAAGGTACCCCCACTCCGGGACAGGGGATCAGCCCCAGCATTTT
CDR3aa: CASSERYPHSGTGDQPQHF

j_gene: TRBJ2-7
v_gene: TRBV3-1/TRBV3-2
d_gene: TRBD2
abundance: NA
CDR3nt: TGTGCCAGCAGCCAAGATCTTGGGAGGGGTCATATTATCTTC
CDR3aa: CASSQDLGRGHIIF

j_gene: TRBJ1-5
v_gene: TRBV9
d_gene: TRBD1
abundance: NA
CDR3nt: TGTGCCAGCAGCCCCGGGACAGGGCCGGGTAGAGAGCCCCAGCATTTT
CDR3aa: CASSPGTGPGREPQHF

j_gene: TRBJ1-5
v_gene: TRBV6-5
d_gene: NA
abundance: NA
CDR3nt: TGTGCCAGCAGGCAAGCAAGGAGTAGCAATCAGCCCCAGCATTTT
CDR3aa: CASRQARSSNQPQHF

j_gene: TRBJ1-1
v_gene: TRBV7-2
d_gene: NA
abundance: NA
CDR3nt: TGTGCCAGCAGCTTGTGGGACATCCCTGAAGCTTTCTTT
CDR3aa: CASSLWDIPEAFF

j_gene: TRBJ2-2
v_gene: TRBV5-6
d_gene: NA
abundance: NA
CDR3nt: TGTGCCAGCAGCTTAAGGAAAACGGGGGCCAGGAACACCGGGGAGCTGTTTTTT
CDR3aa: CASSLRKTGARNTGELFF